This T cell receptor beta chain came from a study of response to subunit inactivated influenza vaccine (dated by TCRdb to 2016 to 2019). For the study in its entirety: Deep quantitative T cell receptor repertoire profiling was used in the study to track responses to a trivalent subunit inactivated influenza vaccine. The full study reports these points: It was suggested by the authors that each seasonal influenza vaccination may recruit only a limited number of new T cells.

The library was made by RT-PCR. The run used an Illumina HiSeq 2500. TCRdb reprocessing: public reads trimmed at Q25 with fastp, clones called with MiXCR, in-frame beta chains kept. Each entry merges the rows of one CDR3 protein and shows their most common DNA and genes. The sample table contains roughly 700,000 distinct CDR3 sequences; only one count was recorded for about 15% of them. The ten largest clones capture around 7% of the sample. V is trimmed back by 3 bases and J by 5 bases, and the junction contains 10 bases that no gene match accounts for. The germline V gene encodes CDR1 SGDLS and CDR2 YYNGEE. CDR3 length: 18 amino acids, cysteine to phenylalanine. Only CDR3 DNA is held: 54 bases, read in frame from base 1. A note on this clonotype: What this receptor recognizes is not known. No base quality values were provided; no much bigger clone lies one nucleotide off.

The TCR originated in a man in his fifties or sixties who received an inactivated influenza vaccine. Donor details come from another sample of the same person, matched by shared clones. The chain uses TRBV9 and TRBJ2-3, and 15 junctional nucleotides match TRBD2. The sample in question was PBMCs from blood, obtained less than 15 days before vaccination. The nucleotide sequence is TGTGCCAGCAGCGATGGGACTAGCGGGAGGCCCTCGATAGATACGCAGTATTTT. The resulting protein is CASSDGTSGRPSIDTQYF.